This entry lists 14 T cell receptor beta chains sequenced from one sample in a study of shared clonotypes between healthy human individuals. Clones were read by immunoSEQ multiplex PCR, and TCRdb kept only the in-frame ones, dropping some. This table has approximately 1.9 million clones, just under 95% appearing once. Naive CD8 cells lacked CD45RO and underwent positive selection for CCR7, leaving out terminally differentiated effector memory CD45RA+ cells. The sequencing sample was made of naive CD8+ T cells from PBMCs. These receptors came from a man younger than 35 in good health. Some clones in this sample may be carry-over from other donors' samples.

A remark on this clone: Other DNA sequences in this specimen translate into the identical CDR3. The chain carries TRBV10-3 and TRBJ2-7; D is unclear. The V end lost 0 bases, the J end lost 3 bases, and 3 bases lay between the germline ends. This CDR3 spans 12 amino acids. The germline V gene encodes CDR1 ENHRY and CDR2 SYGVKD. Here the CDR3 reads CAISESNYEQYF. CDR3 nucleotide sequence: TGTGCCATCAGTGAGTCGAACTACGAGCAGTACTTC.

The V gene is TRBV10-1, the J gene TRBJ2-3, with TRBD1 identical over 11 bases. Germline V CDR1 and CDR2: WNHNN, SYGVQD (reference sequence). The CDR3 loop spans 17 amino acids. V lost 3 bases to trimming and J lost 0 bases; unmatched junction nucleotides: 5. CDR3 bases: TGCGCCAGCAGTGACCGGGACAGGGGGTCTAGCACAGATACGCAGTATTTT. Amino acids: CASSDRDRGSSTDTQYF.

This clone was seen just once. This chain joins TRBV27 and TRBJ2-1, with a possible D match to TRBD2 (6 bases). V was shortened by 0 bases and J by 4 bases, with 13 bases between the two germline ends. The germline CDR1 and CDR2 sequences are MNHEY and SMNVEV (reference sequence). The CDR3 has 16 residues. CDR3 sequence: CASSLSAGGVYNEQFF. CDR3 DNA sequence: TGTGCCAGCAGTTTATCAGCAGGAGGGGTTTACAATGAGCAGTTCTTC.

The rearrangement links TRBV25-1 to TRBJ2-5, with 7 positions matching TRBD1. The V and J ends lost 2 bases and 1 base, in that order; junction bases with no gene match: 4. Germline V gene data show CDR1 as MGHDK and CDR2 as SYGVNS. The CDR3 spans 15 residues. The CDR3 reads CASSEPDRVQETQYF. The DNA for the CDR3 is TGTGCCAGCAGTGAACCAGACAGGGTCCAAGAGACCCAGTACTTC.

The gene calls are TRBV5-1 and TRBJ2-1, with TRBD1 as a possible D gene (6 bases). CDR3 length equals 13 residues. V gave up 3 bases and J gave up 5 bases, with 9 bases separating them. CDR1 is SGHRS and CDR2 is YFSETQ in the germline V gene. The CDR3 is CASSSSGDNEQFF. In nucleotides, the CDR3 is TGCGCCAGCAGCTCATCAGGGGACAATGAGCAGTTCTTC.

The chain couples TRBV13 to TRBJ2-1; TRBD2 agrees at 9 bases. There are 17 residues in the CDR3. CDR1 and CDR2 (germline): PRHDT, FYEKMQ (reference sequence). V lost 6 bases, J lost 1 base, and 10 bases stayed unmatched. The CDR3 spells CASSNASAGGSYNEQFF. The CDR3 DNA follows: TGTGCCAGCAGTAACGCCTCGGCGGGAGGGTCCTACAATGAGCAGTTCTTC.

This chain uses TRBV25-1 with TRBJ2-1, with 7 bases aligning to TRBD2. Germline lookup yields CDR1 MGHDK and CDR2 SYGVNS. CDR3 length: 14 amino acids. Germline trimming cut 6 bases from V and 4 bases from J; bases unmatched to any gene: 6. For the CDR3, the DNA is TGTGCCAGCAGGACTAGCCGACAATACAATGAGCAGTTCTTC. Amino acid sequence: CASRTSRQYNEQFF.

In this sample, this clone turned up once. The chain couples TRBV28 to TRBJ2-7; the match to TRBD2 covers 9 bases. CDR1 and CDR2 (germline): MDHEN, SYDVKM. Trimming cost V 0 bases and J 4 bases; bases outside gene matches: 10. The CDR3 loop spans 17 amino acids. CDR3 sequence (DNA): TGTGCCAGCAGTTTATGGGCTAGCGGGGAACCGTCTTACGAGCAGTACTTC. It yields the protein CASSLWASGEPSYEQYF. Full variable domain (remainder filled in from reference TRBV28 and TRBJ2-7): DVKVTQSSRYLVKRTGEKVFLECVQDMDHENMFWYRQDPGLGLRLIYFSYDVKMKEKGDIPEGYSVSREKKERFSLILESASTNQTSMYLCASSLWASGEPSYEQYFGPGTRLTVT.

V and J are TRBV29-1 and TRBJ2-1, with D perhaps assigned TRBD1 or TRBD2 (5 bases each). Germline assignment: CDR1 SQVTM and CDR2 ANQGSEA. This CDR3 has 11 residues. Trimming removed 7 bases from V and 8 bases from J, with 12 bases in between. CDR3 nucleotide sequence: TGCAGCGCGGGACCCGGGGATGAGCAGTTCTTC. Translation: CSAGPGDEQFF.

The DNA of the CDR3 is TGCGCCAGCAGCCAATCGGGACGAACACACTATGGCTACACCTTC. This gives the protein CASSQSGRTHYGYTF. V gene TRBV4-3 combines with J gene TRBJ1-2; tentative D call: TRBD1 (5 bases). The CDR3 runs to 15 residues. The germline gives CDR1 LGHNA, CDR2 YSLEER. V lost 2 bases and J 3 bases, leaving 13 bases between the germline ends.

J is TRBJ2-7 and V is TRBV6-4; D unclear. The V end lost 0 bases, the J end lost 11 bases, and 20 bases lay between the germline ends. The CDR3 spans 15 residues. The germline V gene encodes CDR1 MRHNA and CDR2 SNTAGT. This CDR3 reads CASSDSPWFSTWEYF. As DNA, the CDR3 is TGTGCCAGCAGTGACTCGCCTTGGTTCAGTACCTGGGAGTACTTC.

The genes are TRBV4-1 and TRBJ1-5, with no clear D. V dropped 1 base and J dropped 3 bases, with 13 bases sitting between them. The CDR3 totals 16 residues. Germline V lookup: CDR1 MGHRA, CDR2 YSYEKL. CDR3 sequence (DNA): TGCGCCAGCAGCCAAGTTCGGCGGTCATCCAATCAGCCCCAGCATTTT. Protein: CASSQVRRSSNQPQHF.

Notes on this clone: Other DNA sequences within the sample encode an identical CDR3. The rearrangement uses TRBV7-9 and TRBJ2-1; 11 bases are a match to TRBD2. This CDR3 comprises 15 residues. V shed 5 bases, J shed 4 bases, and the junction held 4 bases outside the gene matches. Germline assignment: CDR1 SEHNR and CDR2 FQNEAQ (reference sequence). This CDR3 is CASSLTSGGYNEQFF. The CDR3 bases are TGTGCCAGCAGCCTCACTAGCGGGGGTTACAATGAGCAGTTCTTC.

On this clone: Other nucleotide sequences in the sample specify the same CDR3. V is TRBV27 and J is TRBJ1-1, with D tentatively TRBD1 (6 bases). Germline CDR1 reads MNHEY; CDR2 reads SMNVEV (reference sequence). This CDR3 spans 14 amino acids. Trimming cost V 6 bases and J 1 base, with 12 bases left between them. The CDR3 loop is CASRYRAPNTEAFF. Written as DNA, the CDR3 is TGTGCCAGCAGATACAGGGCACCGAACACTGAAGCTTTCTTT.